Listed here are 9 T cell receptor beta chains from one sample, sequenced in a study of early T cells in non-severe SARS-CoV-2 infection. TCRdb re-derived calls from the 5' RACE reads in MiXCR, one entry per CDR3 protein. The sample has roughly 48,000 distinct CDR3 sequences, roughly 4.5% seen once; the top ten hold about 6%. Source material: whole blood. The receptors here all came from an adult who was a healthcare worker with PCR-confirmed SARS-CoV-2 infection or an uninfected control (not recorded which).

This clonotype was detected many times. The chain couples TRBV5-1 to TRBJ1-1, with a tentative D call TRBD1 (5 bases). Germline CDR1 reads SGHRS; CDR2 reads YFSETQ. V was cut by 5 bases and J by 1 base, with 9 bases left in between. The CDR3 covers 13 residues. The CDR3 nucleotides read TGCGCCAGCAGGGCAGGGCGGAACACTGAAGCTTTCTTT. Translated, it gives CASRAGRNTEAFF.

At least ten counts were recorded for this clonotype. This sequence joins TRBV12-3 or TRBV12-4 and TRBJ2-1; no firm D call. The CDR3 has 12 amino acids. The V and J ends lost 5 bases and 9 bases respectively, with 11 bases between them. CDR3 in DNA: TGTGCCAGCAGTGGCTCGGACGGTGAGCAGTTCTTC. Encoded protein: CASSGSDGEQFF.

This clonotype was counted many times. The chain has TRBV6-5 and TRBJ2-1; no clear D gene. Germline CDR1 MNHEY, CDR2 SVGAGI. The V end lost 6 bases, the J end lost 4 bases, and 10 bases lay between the germline ends. This CDR3 comprises 13 residues. CDR3 sequence reads: CASRGTAYNEQFF. As DNA, the CDR3 is TGTGCCAGCAGAGGTACAGCATACAATGAGCAGTTCTTC.

This clonotype has a count of ten or more. The chain employs TRBV20-1 and TRBJ2-1; 8 nucleotides line up with TRBD1. This CDR3 is 16 amino acids long. Germline V gene lookup returns CDR1 DFQATT and CDR2 SNEGSKA (reference sequence). V was pared by 5 bases and J by 9 bases, with 18 bases of the junction left unmatched. The CDR3, as DNA: TGCAGTGCTCAGAGGACAGGGTCGAGGATTCAGGGTGAGCAGTTCTTC. Residues: CSAQRTGSRIQGEQFF.

This clonotype was seen many times. The gene calls are TRBV11-2 and TRBJ2-1, with 7 bases lining up with TRBD2. Germline V gene sequence: CDR1 SGHAT, CDR2 FQNNGV. The CDR3 runs 16 residues. J was trimmed by 5 bases and V by 2 bases; bases with no gene match: 9. This CDR3 reads CASSLNLRAGDNEQFF. CDR3 bases: TGTGCCAGCAGCTTAAATCTCAGGGCGGGGGACAATGAGCAGTTCTTC.

In its sample, this clonotype was seen many times. This sequence joins TRBV7-9 and TRBJ1-1, with D hard to call. This CDR3 spans 12 amino acids. Germline V gives CDR1 SEHNR, CDR2 FQNEAQ (reference sequence). Trimming took 3 bases from V and 6 from J, leaving 8 bases between them. This CDR3 is CASSFPFPEAFF. The CDR3 region has the DNA TGTGCCAGCAGCTTTCCATTCCCTGAAGCTTTCTTT.

This clonotype was seen repeatedly, ten times or more. The rearrangement uses TRBV29-1 and TRBJ2-5; TRBD2 might be the D (6 bases). Germline V gives CDR1 SQVTM, CDR2 ANQGSEA. V dropped 2 bases and J dropped 5 bases, with 12 bases sitting between them. The CDR3 is 13 amino acids. The CDR3 DNA sequence: TGCAGCGTTGAAACTAGCATCGGGGAGACCCAGTACTTC. Translated: CSVETSIGETQYF.

Remarks on this clonotype: A much larger clone lies a single base off, so this may be a read error. The chain recombines TRBV5-5 with TRBJ2-3; D may be TRBD2 (5 bases). Germline V gene sequence: CDR1 SGHKS, CDR2 YYEKEE (reference sequence). CDR3 length equals 14 residues. The DNA for the CDR3 is TGTGCCAGCAGCTTAGCGGATTGGGCAGATTCGCAGTATTTT. Encoded protein: CASSLADWADSQYF.

This clonotype was counted between two and nine times. The chain employs TRBV3-1 and TRBJ2-2; D not resolved. The CDR3 is made up of 14 amino acids. The V end was cut by 2 bases, the J end by 6 bases, with 10 bases between. Germline lookup yields CDR1 LGHDT and CDR2 YNNKEL (reference sequence). The CDR3 sequence is CASSQNSFPGELFF. Written as DNA, the CDR3 is TGTGCCAGCAGCCAAAACTCTTTCCCCGGGGAGCTGTTTTTT.